The rows below give T cell receptor beta chains drawn from one sample of a study of metastatic and nonmetastatic thyroid tumors. Using MiXCR, TCRdb reanalyzed the PCR reads. This repertoire shows more than 20,000 clones, around an eighth found once; its top ten account for roughly a quarter. Sequencing was carried out using blood. The receptors come from a female donor with papillary thyroid cancer or a benign thyroid nodule (not recorded which). Some clones in this sample may be carry-over from other donors' samples. The CDR3 runs from the conserved cysteine through the conserved F or W. D genes are given only for firm matches. Rows may omit the clone size; those that give it use once, few, many or a size class.

size: .; D: .; V: TRBV3-1; J: TRBJ1-5; DNA: TGTGCCAGCAGCCAAGGACAGAATAGCAATCAGCCCCAGCATTTT; CDR3: CASSQGQNSNQPQHF
size: .; D: TRBD1; V: TRBV9; J: TRBJ2-7; DNA: TGTGCCAGCAGCGTAGGGTACAGGGGGTGTGATCAGTACTTC; CDR3: CASSVGYRGCDQYF
size: many; D: .; V: TRBV7-6; J: TRBJ2-3; DNA: TGTGCCAGCAGCCCCTATGCGGCGGTCACAGATACGCAGTATTTT; CDR3: CASSPYAAVTDTQYF
size: many; D: .; V: TRBV11-3; J: TRBJ1-1; DNA: TGTGCCAGCAGCTTAGGTCGGAACACTGAAGCTTTCTTT; CDR3: CASSLGRNTEAFF
size: many; D: .; V: TRBV6-1; J: TRBJ1-5; DNA: TGTGCCAGCAGTTCCGGACGATCTTATAGCAATCAGCCCCAGCATTTT; CDR3: CASSSGRSYSNQPQHF
size: many; D: .; V: TRBV7-2; J: TRBJ2-2; DNA: TGTGCCAGCAGCTTAGCTTACACGAACACCGGGGAGCTGTTTTTT; CDR3: CASSLAYTNTGELFF
size: many; D: TRBD2; V: TRBV4-3; J: TRBJ2-3; DNA: TGCGCCAGCAGCCAAGAGGTGATACGGGGGGCGGGGGGAGATACGCAGTATTTT; CDR3: CASSQEVIRGAGGDTQYF
size: .; D: .; V: TRBV19; J: TRBJ1-5; DNA: TGTGCCAGTGGTACCTCCCGCCAGTGGCAACGGAATCAGCCCCAGCATTTT; CDR3: CASGTSRQWQRNQPQHF
size: .; D: TRBD2; V: TRBV9; J: TRBJ2-3; DNA: TGTGCCAGCAGCGTAGGTGTTACTAGCGGATACACAGATACGCAGTATTTT; CDR3: CASSVGVTSGYTDTQYF
size: many; D: .; V: TRBV5-1; J: TRBJ1-3; DNA: TGCGCCAGCAGCCGAGGGACGGATACTGGAAACACCATATATTTT; CDR3: CASSRGTDTGNTIYF
size: many; D: TRBD1; V: TRBV6-1; J: TRBJ1-1; DNA: TGTGCCAGCAGTTGGAAGGACAGGGTGAACACTGAAGCTTTCTTT; CDR3: CASSWKDRVNTEAFF